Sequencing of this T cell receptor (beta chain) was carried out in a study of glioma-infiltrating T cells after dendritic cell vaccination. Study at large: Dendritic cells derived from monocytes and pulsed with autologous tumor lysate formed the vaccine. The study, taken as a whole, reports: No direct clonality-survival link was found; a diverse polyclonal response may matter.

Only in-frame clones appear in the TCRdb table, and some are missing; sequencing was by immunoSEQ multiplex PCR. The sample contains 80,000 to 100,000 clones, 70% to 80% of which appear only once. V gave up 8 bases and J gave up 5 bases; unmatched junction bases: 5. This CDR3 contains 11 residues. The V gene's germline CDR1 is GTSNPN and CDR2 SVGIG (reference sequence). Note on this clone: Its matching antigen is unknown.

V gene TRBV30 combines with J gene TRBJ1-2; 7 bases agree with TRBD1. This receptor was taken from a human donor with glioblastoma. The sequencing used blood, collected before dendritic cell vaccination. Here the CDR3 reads CARGQTYGYTF. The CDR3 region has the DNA TGTGCCCGGGGACAGACGTATGGCTACACCTTC.